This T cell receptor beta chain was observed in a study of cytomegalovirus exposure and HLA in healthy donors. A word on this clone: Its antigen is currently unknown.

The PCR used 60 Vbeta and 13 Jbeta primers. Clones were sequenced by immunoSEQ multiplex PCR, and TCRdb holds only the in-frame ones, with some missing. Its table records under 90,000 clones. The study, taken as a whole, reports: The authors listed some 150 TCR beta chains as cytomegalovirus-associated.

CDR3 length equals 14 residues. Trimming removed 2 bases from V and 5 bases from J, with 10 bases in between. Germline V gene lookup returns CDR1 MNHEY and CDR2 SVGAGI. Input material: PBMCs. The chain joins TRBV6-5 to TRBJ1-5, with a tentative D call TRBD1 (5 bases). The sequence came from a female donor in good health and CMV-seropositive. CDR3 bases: TGTGCCAGCAGTTACCGGCAGGGCCATCAGCCCCAGCATTTT. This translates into CASSYRQGHQPQHF.